Shown below are 22 T cell receptor beta chains from a single sample sequenced in a study of T cell repertoires in cytomegalovirus infection. From the reads, TCRdb called clonotypes with MiXCR, one entry per CDR3 protein. The sample records fewer than 300,000 distinct CDR3 sequences, about a quarter being singletons. Sequenced input: PBMCs. The receptors stem from a human donor in good health (CMV status not recorded). Some clones in this sample may be carry-over from other donors' samples.

V usage is TRBV19 and J usage is TRBJ2-7; 10 positions agree with TRBD2. Germline trimming cut 7 bases from V and 4 bases from J; bases unmatched to any gene: 16. The CDR3 covers 17 residues. Germline CDR1 LNHDA, CDR2 SQIVND (reference sequence). The DNA for the CDR3 is TGTGCCAGTACACCTGGTTTGGCTAGCGGGAGTAGGTACGAGCAGTACTTC. It encodes CASTPGLASGSRYEQYF. Variable domain in full (rest from reference TRBV19 and TRBJ2-7): DGGITQSPKYLFRKEGQNVTLSCEQNLNHDAMYWYRQDPGQGLRLIYYSQIVNDFQKGDIAEGYSVSREKKESFPLTVTSAQKNPTAFYLCASTPGLASGSRYEQYFGPGTRLTVT.

The chain uses TRBV7-2 and TRBJ2-3; no reliable D call. CDR1 SGHTA and CDR2 FQGNSA come from the germline V gene. The CDR3 loop spans 13 amino acids. Trimming stripped 4 bases from V and 5 bases from J, with 10 bases between. CDR3 sequence: CASSWSYGDTQYF. The DNA of the CDR3 is TGTGCCAGCAGCTGGTCCTACGGAGATACGCAGTATTTT.

This clonotype has only one observation. The chain links TRBV7-6 to TRBJ2-3; 14 nucleotides agree with TRBD2. Germline CDR1 is SGHVS and CDR2 is FNYEAQ. V lost 3 bases, J lost 4 bases, and 3 bases stayed unmatched. The CDR3 spans 16 residues. The CDR3 here is CASSFRLAGGPDTQYF. CDR3 bases: TGTGCCAGCAGCTTCCGACTAGCGGGAGGGCCAGATACGCAGTATTTT.

This clonotype was observed a few times. The V gene is TRBV27, the J gene TRBJ1-2; D possibly corresponds to TRBD1 (6 bases). This CDR3 has 12 residues. Germline CDR1 and CDR2: MNHEY and SMNVEV (reference sequence). Trimming took off 4 bases at V and 8 bases at J, with 11 bases between the two ends. The CDR3 region is CASSSSGQGYTF. The CDR3 DNA is TGTGCCAGCAGTTCGTCGGGACAAGGCTACACCTTC.

This clonotype was seen ten or more times. The chain recombines TRBV7-2 with TRBJ1-2, with D uncertain. Germline CDR1 is SGHTA and CDR2 is FQGNSA. The CDR3 is made up of 14 amino acids. Trimming left V 5 bases short and J 5 bases short, with 15 bases between. CDR3 protein: CASSPTRTIYGYTF. The CDR3 nucleotides read TGTGCCAGCAGCCCAACACGGACCATTTATGGCTACACCTTC.

The sample holds a few counts of this clonotype. The chain recombines TRBV7-6 with TRBJ2-7; no definite D call. V was pared by 2 bases and J by 2 bases, with 10 bases between. Germline V gene data show CDR1 as SGHVS and CDR2 as FNYEAQ. CDR3 length equals 14 residues. The CDR3 DNA sequence: TGTGCCAGCAGCTTATTTCCAGACGCCTACGAGCAGTACTTC. This gives the protein CASSLFPDAYEQYF.

This clonotype has just a few counts. The V gene is TRBV4-1, the J gene TRBJ2-3, with D maybe TRBD1 (5 bases). Germline loops: CDR1 MGHRA, CDR2 YSYEKL. The CDR3 has 14 residues. V was cut by 1 base and J by 6 bases, with 11 bases left in between. The CDR3 loop is CASSQAGKGDTQYF. As DNA, the CDR3 is TGCGCCAGCAGCCAAGCAGGGAAGGGGGATACGCAGTATTTT.

The chain uses TRBV9 and TRBJ2-5; tentatively, D is TRBD1 (6 bases). CDR3 size: 14 residues. V lost 0 bases and J 5 bases, leaving 11 bases between the germline ends. CDR1 and CDR2 from the germline V gene are SGDLS and YYNGEE. This CDR3 is CASSVGGREETQYF. The CDR3 region has the DNA TGTGCCAGCAGCGTAGGGGGGCGCGAGGAGACCCAGTACTTC.

The table lists this clonotype with a few counts. The chain uses TRBV3-1 and TRBJ2-5; TRBD2 matches 8 bases. The V gene end was trimmed by 0 bases and the J gene end by 1 base; junction bases not matched to a gene: 13. From germline, CDR1 is LGHDT and CDR2 YNNKEL (reference sequence). CDR3 size: 19 residues. The DNA for the CDR3 is TGTGCCAGCAGCCAAGATAAGGTTGTAGCGGGACGCCGCCAAGAGACCCAGTACTTC. Translation gives CASSQDKVVAGRRQETQYF.

This clonotype was seen ten or more times. This chain connects TRBV6-1 to TRBJ1-1, with D unclear. CDR3 length equals 13 residues. The germline CDR1 and CDR2 sequences are MNHNS and SASEGT. Trimming cost V 6 bases and J 2 bases, with 10 bases left between them. CDR3 residues: CASSPRANTEAFF. The CDR3 DNA is TGTGCCAGCAGCCCGAGAGCTAACACTGAAGCTTTCTTT.

This clonotype was detected only a few times. The chain is built from TRBV20-1 and TRBJ2-1, with unresolved D. Germline assignment: CDR1 DFQATT and CDR2 SNEGSKA (reference sequence). Trimming shortened V by 4 bases and J by 3 bases, and 4 bases separated the two germline ends. CDR3 length equals 11 residues. CDR3 region: CSAKDYNEQFF. As DNA, the CDR3 is TGCAGTGCTAAGGACTACAATGAGCAGTTCTTC.

A remark on this clonotype: Mismatch with germline at one junction end may stem from a read error. V and J are TRBV4-1 and TRBJ1-1, with D hard to call. The CDR3 contains 15 residues. Germline V gene data show CDR1 as MGHRA and CDR2 as YSYEKL. The CDR3 loop reads CASSQDPQSATEAFF. In DNA form, the CDR3 reads TGTGCCAGCAGCCAAGACCCCCAGTCGGCCACTGAAGCTTTCTTT.

This clonotype has only a few counts. This chain uses TRBV7-2 with TRBJ2-1, with 10 bases lining up with TRBD2. Looked up from germline, CDR1 is SGHTA and CDR2 is FQGNSA. The CDR3 spans 15 residues. The ends lost 1 base at V and 6 bases at J; junction bases unmatched: 3. The CDR3 sequence: CASSLELAGSNEQFF. CDR3 nucleotide sequence: TGTGCCAGCAGCTTAGAACTAGCGGGAAGCAATGAGCAGTTCTTC. Full variable domain (rest looked up from reference TRBV7-2 and TRBJ2-1): GAGVSQSPSNKVTEKGKDVELRCDPISGHTALYWYRQSLGQGLEFLIYFQGNSAPDKSGLPSDRFSAERTGGSVSTLTIQRTQQEDSAVYLCASSLELAGSNEQFFGPGTRLTVL.

This clonotype has ten or more counts. The chain joins TRBV7-2 to TRBJ2-1, with D possibly matching TRBD2 (5 bases). This CDR3 has 15 residues. V lost 5 bases to trimming and J lost 4 bases, with 15 bases between them. Germline V gene lookup returns CDR1 SGHTA and CDR2 FQGNSA. CDR3 nucleotide sequence: TGTGCCAGCAGCAGAGGACTCTACACTTACAATGAGCAGTTCTTC. This translates into CASSRGLYTYNEQFF.

This clonotype has a count of ten or more. V and J are TRBV7-9 and TRBJ2-3; TRBD1 is a possible D gene (6 bases). Trimming removed 6 bases at V and 5 bases at J, with 9 bases between. This CDR3 contains 12 residues. Germline CDR1 and CDR2: SEHNR and FQNEAQ (reference sequence). CDR3 amino acids: CASRATGDTQYF. The CDR3 DNA reads TGTGCCAGCAGAGCGACAGGAGATACGCAGTATTTT.

The chain has TRBV6-6 and TRBJ2-1; D possibly corresponds to TRBD2 (6 bases). The ends were cut back, 6 bases at V and 10 bases at J, with 16 bases in the middle. Germline lookup yields CDR1 MNHNY and CDR2 SVGAGI (reference sequence). The CDR3 runs to 13 residues. This chain's CDR3 is CASRRTLRGEQFF. Here the CDR3 DNA reads TGTGCCAGCAGACGTACTCTGCGGGGCGAGCAGTTCTTC.

The genes are TRBV30 and TRBJ2-7; TRBD1 might be the D (6 bases). This CDR3 has 14 residues. Germline V gene lookup returns CDR1 GTSNPN and CDR2 SVGIG (reference sequence). The ends were cut back, 3 bases at V and 0 bases at J, with 12 bases in the middle. As DNA, the CDR3 is TGTGCCTGGAGAAAACAGGGATTCTCCTACGAGCAGTACTTC. This translates into CAWRKQGFSYEQYF.

CDR3 DNA sequence: TGCAGCGGATACCGGGATTACAACACTGAAGCTTTCTTT. This sequence encodes CSGYRDYNTEAFF. J is TRBJ1-1 and V is TRBV29-1; no definite D call. Germline V gene sequence: CDR1 SQVTM, CDR2 ANQGSEA. The CDR3 has 13 amino acids. Trimming took 7 bases from V and 2 from J, leaving 14 bases between them.

This sequence joins TRBV29-1 and TRBJ2-1, with TRBD2 matching 7 bases. This CDR3 has 16 residues. CDR1 and CDR2 from the germline V gene are SQVTM and ANQGSEA. J gave up 7 bases and V 7 bases, and 19 bases lay outside the gene matches. The CDR3 sequence: CSGIARWRRETNEQFF. Here the CDR3 DNA reads TGCAGCGGCATAGCTAGATGGAGGCGGGAGACGAATGAGCAGTTCTTC.

Ten or more counts support this clonotype. This rearrangement joins TRBV7-2 to TRBJ2-5; tentative D call: TRBD1 (6 bases). Per the germline V gene, CDR1 is SGHTA and CDR2 is FQGNSA. V dropped 4 bases and J dropped 0 bases, with 15 bases sitting between them. This CDR3 region has 16 residues. CDR3 nucleotides: TGTGCCAGCAGCTCAGCAAGGACAGCCGACCAAGAGACCCAGTACTTC. Translation gives CASSSARTADQETQYF.

This clonotype was picked up many times. The chain uses TRBV25-1 and TRBJ2-4; TRBD1 might be the D (5 bases). Per the germline V gene, CDR1 is MGHDK and CDR2 is SYGVNS. V dropped 2 bases and J dropped 6 bases, with 14 bases sitting between them. This CDR3 spans 15 amino acids. This CDR3 reads CASSELTDTLNIQYF. Written as DNA, the CDR3 is TGTGCCAGCAGTGAACTTACGGACACACTAAACATTCAGTACTTC.

J is TRBJ2-5 and V is TRBV20-1; perhaps TRBD1 as D (7 bases). The CDR3 extends over 12 amino acids. The V gene's germline CDR1 is DFQATT and CDR2 SNEGSKA (reference sequence). As DNA, the CDR3 is TGCAGCGGAGGGACAGACCAAGAGACCCAGTACTTC. It translates to CSGGTDQETQYF.